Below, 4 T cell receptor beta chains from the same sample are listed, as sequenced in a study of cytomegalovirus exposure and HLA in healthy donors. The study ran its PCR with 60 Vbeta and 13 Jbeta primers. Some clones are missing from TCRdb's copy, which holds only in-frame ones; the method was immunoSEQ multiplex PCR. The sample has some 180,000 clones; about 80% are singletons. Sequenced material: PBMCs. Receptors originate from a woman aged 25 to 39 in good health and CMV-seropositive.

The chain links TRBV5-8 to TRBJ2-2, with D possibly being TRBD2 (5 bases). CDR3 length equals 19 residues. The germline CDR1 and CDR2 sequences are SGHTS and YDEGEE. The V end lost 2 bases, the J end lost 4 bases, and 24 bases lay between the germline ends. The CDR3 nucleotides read TGTGCCAGCAGCTTAAGGAGCTTAAGGACCTTAGCGCCCACCGGGGAGCTGTTTTTT. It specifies CASSLRSLRTLAPTGELFF. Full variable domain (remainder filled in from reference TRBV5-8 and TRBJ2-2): EAGVTQSPTHLIKTRGQQATLRCSPISGHTSVYWYQQALGLGLQFLLWYDEGEERNRGNFPPRFSGRQFPNYSSELNVNALELEDSALYLCASSLRSLRTLAPTGELFFGEGSRLTVL.

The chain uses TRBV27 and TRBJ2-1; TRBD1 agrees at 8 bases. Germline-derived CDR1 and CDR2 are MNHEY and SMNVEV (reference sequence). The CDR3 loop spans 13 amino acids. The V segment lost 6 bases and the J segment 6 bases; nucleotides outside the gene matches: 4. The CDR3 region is CASRRTGSNEQFF. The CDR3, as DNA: TGTGCCAGCAGACGGACAGGGTCCAATGAGCAGTTCTTC.

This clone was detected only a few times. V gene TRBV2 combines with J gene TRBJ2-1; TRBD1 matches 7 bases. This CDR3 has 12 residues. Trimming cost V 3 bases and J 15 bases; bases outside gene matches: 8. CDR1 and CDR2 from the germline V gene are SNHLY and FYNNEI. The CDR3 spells CASSERQGVRFF. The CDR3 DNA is TGTGCCAGCAGTGAGAGACAGGGTGTTAGGTTCTTC.

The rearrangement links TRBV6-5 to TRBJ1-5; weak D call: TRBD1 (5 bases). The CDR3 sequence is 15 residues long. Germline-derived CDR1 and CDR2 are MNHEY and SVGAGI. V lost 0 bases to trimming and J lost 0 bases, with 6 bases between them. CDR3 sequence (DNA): TGTGCCAGCAGTTACTCAGGGGCTAGCAATCAGCCCCAGCATTTT. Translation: CASSYSGASNQPQHF.